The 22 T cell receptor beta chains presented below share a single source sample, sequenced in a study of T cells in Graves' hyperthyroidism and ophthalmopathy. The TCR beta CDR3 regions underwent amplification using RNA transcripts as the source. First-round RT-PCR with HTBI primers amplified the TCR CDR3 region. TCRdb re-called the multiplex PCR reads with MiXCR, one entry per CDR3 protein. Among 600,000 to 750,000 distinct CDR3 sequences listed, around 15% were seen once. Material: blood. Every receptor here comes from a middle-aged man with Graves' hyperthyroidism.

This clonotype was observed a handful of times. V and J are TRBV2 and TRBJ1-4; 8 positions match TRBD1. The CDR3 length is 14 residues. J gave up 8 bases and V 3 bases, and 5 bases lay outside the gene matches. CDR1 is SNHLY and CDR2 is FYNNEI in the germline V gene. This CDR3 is CASSDRTGSEKLFF. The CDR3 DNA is TGTGCCAGCAGTGACCGGACAGGGTCGGAAAAACTGTTTTTT.

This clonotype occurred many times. The CDR3 sequence: CASTSGTGHEKLFF. CDR3 nucleotide sequence: TGTGCCAGCACGTCCGGGACAGGTCATGAAAAACTGTTTTTT. This rearrangement joins TRBV28 to TRBJ1-4; TRBD1 agrees at 8 bases. After removal of 7 bases from V and 6 bases from J, the junction contained 7 bases not matched to a gene. The germline V gene encodes CDR1 MDHEN and CDR2 SYDVKM. The CDR3 runs 14 residues.

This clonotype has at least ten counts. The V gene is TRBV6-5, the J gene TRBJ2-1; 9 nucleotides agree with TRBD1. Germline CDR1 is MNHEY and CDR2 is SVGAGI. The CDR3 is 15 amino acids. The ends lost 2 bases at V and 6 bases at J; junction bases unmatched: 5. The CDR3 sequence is CASSYLGTGINEQFF. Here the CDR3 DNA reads TGTGCCAGCAGTTACCTCGGGACAGGGATCAATGAGCAGTTCTTC.

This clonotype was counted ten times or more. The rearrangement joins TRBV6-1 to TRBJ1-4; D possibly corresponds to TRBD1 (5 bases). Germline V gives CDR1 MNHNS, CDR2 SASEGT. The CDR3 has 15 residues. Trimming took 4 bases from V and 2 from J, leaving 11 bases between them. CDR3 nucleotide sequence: TGTGCCAGCAGTGGCAGGGAGTCGACTAATGAAAAACTGTTTTTT. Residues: CASSGRESTNEKLFF.

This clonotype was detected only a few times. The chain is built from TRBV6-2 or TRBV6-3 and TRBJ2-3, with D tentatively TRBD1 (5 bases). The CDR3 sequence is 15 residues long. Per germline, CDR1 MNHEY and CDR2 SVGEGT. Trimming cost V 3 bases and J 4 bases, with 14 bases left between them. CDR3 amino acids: CASSYQGRASDTQYF. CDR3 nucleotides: TGTGCCAGCAGTTATCAGGGCAGGGCCTCAGATACGCAGTATTTT.

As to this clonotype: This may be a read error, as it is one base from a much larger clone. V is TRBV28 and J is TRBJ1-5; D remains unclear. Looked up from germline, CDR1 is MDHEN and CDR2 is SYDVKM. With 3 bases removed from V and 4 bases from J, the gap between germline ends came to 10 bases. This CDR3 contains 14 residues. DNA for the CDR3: TGTGCCAGCAGTTTGCCACAGCTAAATCAGCCCCAGCATTTT. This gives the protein CASSLPQLNQPQHF.

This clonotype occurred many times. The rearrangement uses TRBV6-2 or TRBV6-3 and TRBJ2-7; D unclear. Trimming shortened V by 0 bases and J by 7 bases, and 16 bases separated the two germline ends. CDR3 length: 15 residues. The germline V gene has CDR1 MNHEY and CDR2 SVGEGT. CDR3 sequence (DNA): TGTGCCAGCAGTTACTCGTTCGACAACCCTCGGGAGCAGTACTTC. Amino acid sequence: CASSYSFDNPREQYF.

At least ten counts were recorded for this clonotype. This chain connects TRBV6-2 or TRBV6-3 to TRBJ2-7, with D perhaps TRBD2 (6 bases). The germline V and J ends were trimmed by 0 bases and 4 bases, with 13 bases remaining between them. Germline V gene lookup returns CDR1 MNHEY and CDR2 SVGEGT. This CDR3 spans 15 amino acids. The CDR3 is CASSYSTGRWYEQYF. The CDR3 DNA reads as TGTGCCAGCAGTTACTCGACCGGGAGATGGTACGAGCAGTACTTC.

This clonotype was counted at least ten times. CDR3 sequence (DNA): TGTGCCAGCAGTTACCTCCCCGGGACAGGGTTGGAAGAGACCCAGTACTTC. It translates to CASSYLPGTGLEETQYF. V usage is TRBV6-2 or TRBV6-3 and J usage is TRBJ2-5, with 9 positions matching TRBD1. V lost 2 bases, J lost 3 bases, and 10 bases stayed unmatched. Per germline, CDR1 MNHEY and CDR2 SVGEGT. CDR3 length: 17 amino acids.

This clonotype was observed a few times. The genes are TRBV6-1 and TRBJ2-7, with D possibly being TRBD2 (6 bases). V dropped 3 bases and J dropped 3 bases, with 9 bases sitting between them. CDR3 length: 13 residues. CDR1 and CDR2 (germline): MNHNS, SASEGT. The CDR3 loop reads CASSDGGFYEQYF. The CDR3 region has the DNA TGTGCCAGCAGTGACGGGGGATTCTACGAGCAGTACTTC.

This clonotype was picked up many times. CDR3 residues: CASSAHGQGYTDTQYF. As DNA, the CDR3 is TGTGCCAGCAGTGCACACGGACAGGGATACACAGATACGCAGTATTTT. This chain joins TRBV28 and TRBJ2-3; 8 nucleotides align to TRBD1. CDR1 is MDHEN and CDR2 is SYDVKM in the germline V gene. Trimming took 5 bases from V and 2 from J; bases not matched to a gene: 9. CDR3 length equals 16 residues. The full variable domain, its missing parts supplied by reference TRBV28 and TRBJ2-3, is DVKVTQSSRYLVKRTGEKVFLECVQDMDHENMFWYRQDPGLGLRLIYFSYDVKMKEKGDIPEGYSVSREKKERFSLILESASTNQTSMYLCASSAHGQGYTDTQYFGPGTRLTVL.

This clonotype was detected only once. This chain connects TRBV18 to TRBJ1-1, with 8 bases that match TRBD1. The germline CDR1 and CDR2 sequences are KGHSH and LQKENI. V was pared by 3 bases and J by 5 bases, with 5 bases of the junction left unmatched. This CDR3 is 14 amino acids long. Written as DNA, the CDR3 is TGTGCCAGCTCACCGCAGGGGGCGAAGACTGAAGCTTTCTTT. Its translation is CASSPQGAKTEAFF.

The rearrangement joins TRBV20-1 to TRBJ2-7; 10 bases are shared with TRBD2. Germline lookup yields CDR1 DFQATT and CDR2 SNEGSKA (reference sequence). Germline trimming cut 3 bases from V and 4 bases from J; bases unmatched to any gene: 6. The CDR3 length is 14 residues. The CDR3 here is CSASRPSGSYEQYF. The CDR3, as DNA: TGCAGTGCTAGTCGGCCTAGCGGGAGTTACGAGCAGTACTTC.

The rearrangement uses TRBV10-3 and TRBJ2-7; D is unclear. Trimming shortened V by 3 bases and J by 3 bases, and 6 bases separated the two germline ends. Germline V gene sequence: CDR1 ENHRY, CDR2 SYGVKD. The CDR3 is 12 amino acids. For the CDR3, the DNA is TGTGCCATCAGTGAAAGAAGCTACGAGCAGTACTTC. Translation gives CAISERSYEQYF.

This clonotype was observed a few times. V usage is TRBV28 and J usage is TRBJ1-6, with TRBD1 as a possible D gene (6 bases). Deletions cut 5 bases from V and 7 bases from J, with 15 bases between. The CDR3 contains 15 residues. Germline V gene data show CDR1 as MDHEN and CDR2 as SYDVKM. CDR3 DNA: TGTGCCAGCAGTCGGGGGGAGGGGGTAAATTCACCCCTCCACTTT. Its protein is CASSRGEGVNSPLHF.

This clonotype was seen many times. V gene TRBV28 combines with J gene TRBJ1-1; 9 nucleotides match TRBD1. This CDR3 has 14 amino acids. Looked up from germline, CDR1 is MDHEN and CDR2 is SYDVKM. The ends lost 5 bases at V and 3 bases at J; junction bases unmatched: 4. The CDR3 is CASSPRDRDTEAFF. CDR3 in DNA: TGTGCCAGCAGTCCCCGGGACAGGGACACTGAAGCTTTCTTT.

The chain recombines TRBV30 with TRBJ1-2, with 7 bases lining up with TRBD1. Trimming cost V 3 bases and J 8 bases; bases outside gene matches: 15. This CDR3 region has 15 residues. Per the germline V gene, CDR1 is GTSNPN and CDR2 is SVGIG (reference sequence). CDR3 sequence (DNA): TGTGCCTGGAGGAAATACAGGGGATCGTTAGGCGGCTACACCTTC. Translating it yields CAWRKYRGSLGGYTF.

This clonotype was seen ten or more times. The CDR3 here is CASSSHERERTDTQYF. The CDR3 nucleotides read TGTGCCAGCAGCTCCCACGAGCGGGAGCGCACAGATACGCAGTATTTT. V gene TRBV11-2 combines with J gene TRBJ2-3; 8 nucleotides agree with TRBD2. V was clipped by 4 bases and J by 1 base; unmatched bases: 7. The CDR3 has 16 residues. In germline, CDR1 is SGHAT, CDR2 FQNNGV.

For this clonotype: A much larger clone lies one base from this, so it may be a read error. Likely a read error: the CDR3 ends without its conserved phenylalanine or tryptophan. In DNA form, the CDR3 reads TGTGCCAGCCATCGAGGGGATGGGGGGGCCAGTCAGCCCCAGCATGTT. The encoded protein is CASHRGDGGASQPQHV. The V and J genes are TRBV2 and TRBJ1-5, with D possibly matching TRBD1 (6 bases). The CDR3 runs 16 residues. Germline CDR1 SNHLY, CDR2 FYNNEI. V was cut by 8 bases and J by 6 bases, with 23 bases left in between.

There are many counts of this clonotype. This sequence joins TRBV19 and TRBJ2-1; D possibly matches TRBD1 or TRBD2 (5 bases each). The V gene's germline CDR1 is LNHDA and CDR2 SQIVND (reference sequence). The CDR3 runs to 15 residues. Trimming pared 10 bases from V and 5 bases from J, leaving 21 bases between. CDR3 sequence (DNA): TGTGCCATAAGCTCGGGGCTGTCCGTTAACAATGAGCAGTTCTTC. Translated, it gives CAISSGLSVNNEQFF.

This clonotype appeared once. The chain's CDR3 is CASSPGLAGVEEQFF. Here the CDR3 DNA reads TGTGCCAGCAGCCCGGGACTAGCGGGAGTGGAGGAGCAGTTCTTC. V usage is TRBV5-8 and J usage is TRBJ2-1; the match to TRBD2 covers 14 bases. CDR3 length: 15 residues. From germline, CDR1 is SGHTS and CDR2 YDEGEE. V lost 4 bases, J lost 10 bases, and 7 bases stayed unmatched.

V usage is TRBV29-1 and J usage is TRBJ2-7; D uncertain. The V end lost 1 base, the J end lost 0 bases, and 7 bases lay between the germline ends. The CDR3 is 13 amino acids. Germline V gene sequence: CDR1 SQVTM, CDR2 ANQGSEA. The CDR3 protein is CSVEGGTSYEQYF. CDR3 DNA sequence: TGCAGCGTTGAAGGAGGCACCTCCTACGAGCAGTACTTC.